This TCR beta chain was profiled in a study of breast tumors, draining lymph nodes, adjacent tissues. Study results and caveats: Findings are consistent with lymph node origin and intratumoral expansion of most tumor T cells. That most tumor T cells come from lymph nodes remained unproven. Tumors had less TCR diversity than lymph nodes, more than nontumor tissue.

The CDR3 runs 19 residues. The V gene end was trimmed by 3 bases and the J gene end by 12 bases; junction bases not matched to a gene: 20. In germline, CDR1 is KGHDR, CDR2 SFDVKD. TCRdb reprocessed the multiplex PCR reads via MiXCR and lists one record per CDR3 protein. Among some 120,000 distinct CDR3 sequences listed, 21% were seen once. This clonotype was seen repeatedly, ten times or more. Its target is not known. The lymph nodes were axillary draining lymph nodes from breast cancer patients. Material: axillary lymph node tissue. This chain links TRBV24-1 with TRBJ2-1; 12 bases align to TRBD2. This sequence was found in a female donor with breast cancer. Some clones in this sample may be carry-over from other donors' samples. The CDR3 protein is CATSDQGRASSGRASRQFF. As DNA, the CDR3 is TGTGCCACCAGTGATCAGGGAAGGGCCTCTAGCGGGAGGGCTTCCAGGCAGTTCTTC.